A single sample is the source of the 29 T cell receptor beta chains below, sequenced in a study of blood T cell repertoires in COVID-19. Method: immunoSEQ multiplex PCR; TCRdb's copy keeps in-frame clones and lacks some. The sample contains 250,000 to 300,000 clones, about nine tenths of which appear only once. Sample: peripheral blood. These receptors were taken from a woman aged 50 to 60 who had recovered from COVID-19.

The chain uses TRBV4-3 and TRBJ2-7; 11 nucleotides agree with TRBD2. Germline V gene sequence: CDR1 LGHNA, CDR2 YSLEER. V lost 1 base, J lost 4 bases, and 6 bases stayed unmatched. The CDR3 has 16 amino acids. CDR3 amino acids: CASSQGLAGISYEQYF. For the CDR3, the DNA is TGCGCCAGCAGCCAAGGACTAGCGGGAATTTCGTACGAGCAGTACTTC.

The V and J genes are TRBV19 and TRBJ1-4, with 9 bases matching TRBD1. This CDR3 has 15 residues. CDR1 and CDR2 (germline): LNHDA, SQIVND (reference sequence). The V gene end was trimmed by 6 bases and the J gene end by 8 bases; junction bases not matched to a gene: 10. The chain's CDR3 is CASSAAGTGKEKLFF. The CDR3 coding sequence is TGTGCCAGTAGCGCCGCCGGGACAGGGAAGGAAAAACTGTTTTTT.

Turning to this clone: Other DNA sequences in this sample translate to the same CDR3. The genes are TRBV28 and TRBJ1-2; a weak D match, TRBD1 (5 bases). Germline V gives CDR1 MDHEN, CDR2 SYDVKM. The ends were cut back, 1 base at V and 6 bases at J, with 15 bases in the middle. The CDR3 totals 15 residues. In DNA, the CDR3 is TGTGCCAGCAGTTTATTCCCCGGGGGTGGGCATGGCTACACCTTC. This sequence encodes CASSLFPGGGHGYTF.

The genes are TRBV6-5 and TRBJ2-2, with D tentatively TRBD1 (6 bases). The CDR3 extends over 12 amino acids. The germline CDR1 and CDR2 sequences are MNHEY and SVGAGI. V was shortened by 6 bases and J by 5 bases, with 7 bases between the two germline ends. In nucleotides, the CDR3 is TGTGCCAGCAGAACAGGGACCGGGGAGCTGTTTTTT. Translation: CASRTGTGELFF.

The chain is built from TRBV4-1 and TRBJ1-2, with 11 bases lining up with TRBD1. V lost 0 bases to trimming and J lost 8 bases; unmatched junction nucleotides: 11. The germline V gene encodes CDR1 MGHRA and CDR2 YSYEKL. This CDR3 comprises 17 residues. In DNA form, the CDR3 reads TGCGCCAGCAGCCAAGAGGGACGAGCTTGGACAGGGGGCGGCTACACCTTC. Translating gives CASSQEGRAWTGGGYTF.

This clone has more than one count but fewer than ten. The chain links TRBV6-5 to TRBJ2-2; 11 bases match TRBD2. V was clipped by 4 bases and J by 4 bases; unmatched bases: 5. This CDR3 is built from 16 residues. Germline V gene lookup returns CDR1 MNHEY and CDR2 SVGAGI. CDR3 region: CASSSLAGGITGELFF. Written as DNA, the CDR3 is TGTGCCAGCAGTTCTTTAGCGGGAGGGATCACCGGGGAGCTGTTTTTT.

The chain carries TRBV6-5 and TRBJ1-2; TRBD1 matches 10 bases. The V segment lost 2 bases and the J segment 6 bases; nucleotides outside the gene matches: 6. This CDR3 comprises 15 residues. Germline V gene data show CDR1 as MNHEY and CDR2 as SVGAGI. This chain's CDR3 is CASSYTGQGVDGYTF. CDR3 DNA sequence: TGTGCCAGCAGTTACACCGGACAGGGGGTCGATGGCTACACCTTC.

The genes are TRBV11-2 and TRBJ2-5; 10 bases fit TRBD2. Trimming at V came to 0 bases and at J to 5 bases, leaving 6 bases not matched to a gene. CDR3 length: 16 amino acids. Germline V gene lookup returns CDR1 SGHAT and CDR2 FQNNGV. The CDR3 coding sequence is TGTGCCAGCAGCTTAGACTCACTAGCGGGATTGGAGACCCAGTACTTC. Amino acid sequence: CASSLDSLAGLETQYF.

The chain couples TRBV9 to TRBJ2-7; D perhaps matches TRBD1 (5 bases). The germline V gene encodes CDR1 SGDLS and CDR2 YYNGEE. Trimming stripped 4 bases from V and 0 bases from J, with 14 bases between. The CDR3 runs 15 residues. This CDR3 is CASSPGHSFSYEQYF. The CDR3 DNA is TGTGCCAGCAGCCCCGGACATTCTTTCTCCTACGAGCAGTACTTC.

This chain joins TRBV7-8 and TRBJ2-7; the D gene is possibly TRBD1 (7 bases). In germline, CDR1 is SGHVS, CDR2 FQNEAQ. The CDR3 loop spans 15 amino acids. V was pared by 6 bases and J by 6 bases, with 21 bases between. CDR3 residues: CASSSPRQGGLEQYF. For the CDR3, the DNA is TGTGCCAGCAGTTCACCCAGACAGGGAGGTCTCGAGCAGTACTTC.

The chain employs TRBV6-2 or TRBV6-3 and TRBJ1-4; TRBD1 might be the D (6 bases). CDR3 length equals 14 residues. CDR1 is MNHEY and CDR2 is SVGEGT in the germline V gene. V was cut by 2 bases and J by 7 bases, with 11 bases left in between. CDR3 coding DNA: TGTGCCAGCAGTTACCCGGGGGGGCCTGAAAAACTGTTTTTT. This codes for CASSYPGGPEKLFF.

A single count supports this clone. The CDR3 DNA is TGTGCCAGCAGCCAAGAGACTTACCACAATGAGCAGTTCTTC. The encoded protein is CASSQETYHNEQFF. The chain links TRBV3-1 (or the pseudogene TRBV3-2) to TRBJ2-1; D unresolved. The germline gives CDR1 LGHDT, CDR2 YNNKEL (reference sequence). V shed 0 bases and J shed 5 bases, with 8 bases lying between them. This CDR3 contains 14 residues.

CDR3 sequence (DNA): TGTGCCAGTAGTATGGGGACAGGACGGCTCTACGAGCAGTACTTC. This translates into CASSMGTGRLYEQYF. The rearrangement links TRBV19 to TRBJ2-7; 8 bases map to TRBD1. Trimming took 3 bases from V and 3 from J; bases not matched to a gene: 7. CDR3 length equals 15 residues. Germline-derived CDR1 and CDR2 are LNHDA and SQIVND (reference sequence). Full variable domain (remainder filled in from reference TRBV19 and TRBJ2-7): DGGITQSPKYLFRKEGQNVTLSCEQNLNHDAMYWYRQDPGQGLRLIYYSQIVNDFQKGDIAEGYSVSREKKESFPLTVTSAQKNPTAFYLCASSMGTGRLYEQYFGPGTRLTVT.

This chain joins TRBV19 and TRBJ1-2; the match to TRBD1 covers 10 bases. The V gene's germline CDR1 is LNHDA and CDR2 SQIVND (reference sequence). The length of the CDR3 is 16 residues. Trimming removed 3 bases from V and 0 bases from J; junction bases left unmatched: 4. This chain's CDR3 is CASSILGTGANYGYTF. CDR3 in DNA: TGTGCCAGTAGTATTCTTGGGACAGGGGCTAACTATGGCTACACCTTC.

The chain joins TRBV18 to TRBJ1-3; D possibly corresponds to TRBD1 (5 bases). The CDR3 is 17 amino acids. V dropped 1 base and J dropped 0 bases, with 13 bases sitting between them. Germline V gene lookup returns CDR1 KGHSH and CDR2 LQKENI. The CDR3 spells CASSPLGTLISGNTIYF. The CDR3 DNA is TGTGCCAGCTCACCACTGGGGACTCTCATCTCTGGAAACACCATATATTTT. Full variable domain (missing parts from reference TRBV18 and TRBJ1-3): NAGVMQNPRHLVRRRGQEARLRCSPMKGHSHVYWYRQLPEEGLKFMVYLQKENIIDESGMPKERFSAEFPKEGPSILRIQQVVRGDSAAYFCASSPLGTLISGNTIYFGEGSWLTVV.

This sequence joins TRBV5-6 and TRBJ1-2; weak D call: TRBD1 (6 bases). The CDR3 length is 14 residues. Germline lookup yields CDR1 SGHDT and CDR2 YYEEEE. V dropped 4 bases and J dropped 2 bases, with 12 bases sitting between them. CDR3 coding DNA: TGTGCCAGCAGCCCAAGGACAGCAAACTATGGCTACACCTTC. As protein: CASSPRTANYGYTF.

V is TRBV3-1 (or the pseudogene TRBV3-2) and J is TRBJ1-1, with 8 nucleotides matching TRBD1. The ends lost 1 base at V and 3 bases at J; junction bases unmatched: 4. Germline CDR1 reads LGHDT; CDR2 reads YNNKEL (reference sequence). The CDR3 totals 15 residues. The CDR3: CASSQVSRGHTEAFF. The DNA of the CDR3 is TGTGCCAGCAGCCAAGTATCCAGGGGGCACACTGAAGCTTTCTTT.

This chain joins TRBV6-6 and TRBJ2-7, with 16 bases matching TRBD2. Germline V lookup: CDR1 MNHNY, CDR2 SVGAGI (reference sequence). This CDR3 comprises 19 residues. V was clipped by 6 bases and J by 4 bases; unmatched bases: 15. CDR3 sequence reads: CASSYPGTSGRVIPYEQYF. The CDR3 DNA follows: TGTGCCAGCAGCTACCCCGGGACTAGCGGGAGGGTGATTCCTTACGAGCAGTACTTC.

The chain joins TRBV7-2 to TRBJ1-5, with D uncertain. Germline-derived CDR1 and CDR2 are SGHTA and FQGNSA. The germline V and J ends were trimmed by 3 bases and 3 bases, with 9 bases remaining between them. This CDR3 has 14 amino acids. The CDR3 reads CASSLAQFNQPQHF. DNA for the CDR3: TGTGCCAGCAGCTTGGCACAGTTCAATCAGCCCCAGCATTTT.

The chain recombines TRBV7-2 with TRBJ1-6, with D possibly being TRBD1 (5 bases). From germline, CDR1 is SGHTA and CDR2 FQGNSA. Trimming cost V 3 bases and J 5 bases, with 11 bases left between them. The CDR3 length is 15 residues. CDR3 DNA: TGTGCCAGCAGCTTGGGACTAGGCGATAATTCACCCCTCCACTTT. This translates into CASSLGLGDNSPLHF.

This rearrangement joins TRBV6-5 to TRBJ1-2; 9 bases are a match to TRBD1. The germline gives CDR1 MNHEY, CDR2 SVGAGI. This CDR3 contains 15 residues. V lost 0 bases, J lost 3 bases, and 2 bases stayed unmatched. Written as DNA, the CDR3 is TGTGCCAGCAGTTACTCGGGGGACAGGGACTATGGCTACACCTTC. Its protein product is CASSYSGDRDYGYTF.

Ten or more counts support this clone. The chain couples TRBV7-9 to TRBJ1-4; D unresolved. The CDR3 is 14 amino acids. V lost 6 bases and J lost 1, with 9 bases in between. In germline, CDR1 is SEHNR, CDR2 FQNEAQ (reference sequence). The CDR3 nucleotides read TGTGCCAGCAGTCGTACGGTAACTAATGAAAAACTGTTTTTT. Amino acid sequence: CASSRTVTNEKLFF.

About this clone itself: This CDR3 is also generated by other DNA sequences in the sample. The chain is built from TRBV6-2 or TRBV6-3 and TRBJ1-5; weak D call: TRBD1 (5 bases). CDR3 length equals 11 residues. Germline values: CDR1 MNHEY, CDR2 SVGEGT. With 5 bases removed from V and 6 bases from J, the gap between germline ends came to 5 bases. This chain's CDR3 is CASSQGQPQHF. The CDR3 coding sequence is TGTGCCAGCAGTCAGGGTCAGCCCCAGCATTTT.

CDR3 sequence reads: CASSLSNSPLHF. In DNA form, the CDR3 reads TGTGCCAGCAGCCTATCTAATTCACCCCTCCACTTT. The V call is TRBV7-2, the J call TRBJ1-6; D unresolved. Germline V gene lookup returns CDR1 SGHTA and CDR2 FQGNSA. Trimming stripped 5 bases from V and 6 bases from J, with 5 bases between. This CDR3 region has 12 residues. Variable domain in full (rest from reference TRBV7-2 and TRBJ1-6): GAGVSQSPSNKVTEKGKDVELRCDPISGHTALYWYRQSLGQGLEFLIYFQGNSAPDKSGLPSDRFSAERTGGSVSTLTIQRTQQEDSAVYLCASSLSNSPLHFGNGTRLTVT.

This rearrangement joins TRBV11-2 to TRBJ2-1; 16 positions agree with TRBD2. This CDR3 is built from 15 residues. CDR1 and CDR2 (germline): SGHAT, FQNNGV. J lost 10 bases, V lost 4 bases, and 4 bases had no gene match. CDR3 loop: CASSSGLAGGHEQFF. CDR3 DNA: TGTGCCAGCAGCTCGGGACTAGCGGGAGGGCACGAGCAGTTCTTC.

The V and J genes are TRBV28 and TRBJ1-2; 9 nucleotides match TRBD1. CDR3 size: 16 residues. Germline-derived CDR1 and CDR2 are MDHEN and SYDVKM. After removal of 5 bases from V and 4 bases from J, the junction contained 11 bases not matched to a gene. CDR3 nucleotide sequence: TGTGCCAGCAGTCCAACAACAGGGGGCACCTTCTATGGCTACACCTTC. Protein product: CASSPTTGGTFYGYTF.

V gene TRBV10-3 combines with J gene TRBJ2-1; 11 bases map to TRBD2. The germline CDR1 and CDR2 sequences are ENHRY and SYGVKD. The CDR3 spans 17 residues. The junction had 9 bases not matched to a gene; V was cut back by 1 base and J by 7 bases. CDR3 in DNA: TGTGCCATCAGTGAGTTCCCGACTAGCGGGAAGGGTAATGAGCAGTTCTTC. Encoded protein: CAISEFPTSGKGNEQFF.

This clone was found once. The J gene is TRBJ1-5, the V gene TRBV7-2, with D unclear. The CDR3 is 13 residues long. Per germline, CDR1 SGHTA and CDR2 FQGNSA. Trimming left V 6 bases short and J 5 bases short, with 11 bases between. CDR3 nucleotides: TGTGCCAGCAGTCCTGACCGGGATCAGCCCCAGCATTTT. Translating gives CASSPDRDQPQHF.

The chain has TRBV24-1 and TRBJ2-2; TRBD2 matches at 10 bases. This CDR3 has 16 residues. CDR1 is KGHDR and CDR2 is SFDVKD in the germline V gene. The V segment lost 4 bases and the J segment 4 bases; nucleotides outside the gene matches: 5. The CDR3 DNA is TGTGCCACCAGTGAAAGGCTAGCGGGGGCCACCGGGGAGCTGTTTTTT. Translated: CATSERLAGATGELFF.